The clone carrying this TCR beta chain was counted ten times or more. Its antigen is not identified. Blood bank volunteers in Maryland, USA, served as healthy controls. CD4+ or CD8+ T cells at a count of some 900,000 served as input for the sorted libraries. The source of the sample is a study of neurological immune-mediated disorders. The authors made cDNA by 5'RACE with 10-nucleotide random UMIs. TCRdb independently ran MiXCR on the 5' RACE reads; one entry per CDR3 protein. The sample shows more than 13,000 distinct CDR3 sequences, approximately 7.7% of them seen only once. Study-level findings and limits: Across subjects, expanded clones had no CDR3 amino acid sequences in common, pointing to private repertoires in all groups.

This CDR3 is 15 amino acids long. With V trimmed by 6 bases and J by 3 bases, 6 bases remained unmatched. Germline V gene lookup returns CDR1 SEHNR and CDR2 FQNEAQ (reference sequence). The sequence was obtained from a woman aged 40 to 50 in good health. Source material: CD8+ T cells from blood. The chain couples TRBV7-9 to TRBJ2-5; 11 nucleotides agree with TRBD2. In DNA, the CDR3 is TGTGCCAGCAGTCAAATGACTAGCGGGGAAGAGACCCAGTACTTC. Protein product: CASSQMTSGEETQYF.